Included here is one T cell receptor (beta chain) sequence, with context. TCRdb keeps only in-frame clones here, not all; method: immunoSEQ multiplex PCR. Of 150,000 to 200,000 clones listed, over 75% were seen once; the top ten hold 0.95% to 1.5%. These data are taken from a study of blood T cell repertoires in COVID-19. The CDR3 contains 14 residues. Germline assignment: CDR1 MNHEY and CDR2 SVGAGI. The ends were cut back, 7 bases at V and 6 bases at J, with 16 bases in the middle. This clonotype originated in a man aged 55-75 years who had recovered from COVID-19. The specimen sequenced was peripheral blood. The chain joins TRBV6-5 to TRBJ2-1; D is possibly TRBD2 (6 bases). The CDR3 DNA is TGTGCCAGCACCCCTGGGGGGACTCCCAATGAGCAGTTCTTC. Translation: CASTPGGTPNEQFF.